This T cell receptor (beta chain) was recorded in a study of blood T cell repertoires in COVID-19. Across the study: Sites across the United States, Italy and Spain contributed samples from acute and convalescent COVID-19.

Generated by immunoSEQ multiplex PCR, the TCRdb table keeps only in-frame clones and is missing some. The profile shows around 72,000 clones, around 81% of them singletons. CDR1 and CDR2 from the germline V gene are MGHDK and SYGVNS. Trimming took off 4 bases at V and 0 bases at J, with 9 bases between the two ends. This CDR3 spans 15 amino acids. Sequencing was done on a sample of peripheral blood. J is TRBJ1-4 and V is TRBV25-1; TRBD1 is a possible D gene (6 bases). This receptor was taken from a woman aged 70-85 years with acute or convalescent COVID-19. The CDR3 DNA is TGTGCCAGCAGTGTCAACAGGGCAACTAATGAAAAACTGTTTTTT. Its translation: CASSVNRATNEKLFF.